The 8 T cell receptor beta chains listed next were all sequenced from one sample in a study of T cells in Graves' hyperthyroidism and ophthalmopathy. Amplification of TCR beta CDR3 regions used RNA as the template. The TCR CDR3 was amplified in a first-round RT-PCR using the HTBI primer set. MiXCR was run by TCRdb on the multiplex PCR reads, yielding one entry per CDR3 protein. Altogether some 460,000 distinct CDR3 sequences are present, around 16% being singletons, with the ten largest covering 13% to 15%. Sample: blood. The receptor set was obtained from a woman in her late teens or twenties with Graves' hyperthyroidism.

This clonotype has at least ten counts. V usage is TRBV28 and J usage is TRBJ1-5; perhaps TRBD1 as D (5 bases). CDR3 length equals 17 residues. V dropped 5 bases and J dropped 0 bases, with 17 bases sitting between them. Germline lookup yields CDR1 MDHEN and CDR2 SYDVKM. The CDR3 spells CASSPSGRGNSNQPQHF. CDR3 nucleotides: TGTGCCAGCAGTCCATCCGGTAGGGGAAATAGCAATCAGCCCCAGCATTTT.

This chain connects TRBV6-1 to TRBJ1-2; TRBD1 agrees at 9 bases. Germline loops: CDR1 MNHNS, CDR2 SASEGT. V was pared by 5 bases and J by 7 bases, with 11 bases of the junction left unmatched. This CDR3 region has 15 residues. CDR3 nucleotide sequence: TGTGCCAGCAGTTTTCTTTACAGGGGGCGAAGTGGCTACACCTTC. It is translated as CASSFLYRGRSGYTF.

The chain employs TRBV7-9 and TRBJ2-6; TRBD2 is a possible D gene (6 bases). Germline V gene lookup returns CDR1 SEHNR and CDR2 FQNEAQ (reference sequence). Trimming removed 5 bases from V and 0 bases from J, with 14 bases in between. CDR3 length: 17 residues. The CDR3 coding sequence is TGTGCCAGCAGCCCGACCGGGGGTTACTCTGGGGCCAACGTCCTGACTTTC. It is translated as CASSPTGGYSGANVLTF.

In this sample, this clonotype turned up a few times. CDR3 sequence reads: CASSLETGGFTGELFF. Written as DNA, the CDR3 is TGTGCCAGCAGTTTAGAGACAGGAGGGTTCACCGGGGAGCTGTTTTTT. This chain connects TRBV12-3 or TRBV12-4 to TRBJ2-2; D could derive from TRBD1 or TRBD2 (6 bases each). CDR3 length equals 16 residues. V dropped 1 base and J dropped 4 bases, with 13 bases sitting between them.

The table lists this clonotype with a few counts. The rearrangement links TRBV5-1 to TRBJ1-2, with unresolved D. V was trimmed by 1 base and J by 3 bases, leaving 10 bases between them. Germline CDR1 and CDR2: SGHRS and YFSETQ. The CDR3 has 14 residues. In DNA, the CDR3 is TGCGCCAGCAGCTTGTTAAGGGAGGACTATGGCTACACCTTC. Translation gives CASSLLREDYGYTF.

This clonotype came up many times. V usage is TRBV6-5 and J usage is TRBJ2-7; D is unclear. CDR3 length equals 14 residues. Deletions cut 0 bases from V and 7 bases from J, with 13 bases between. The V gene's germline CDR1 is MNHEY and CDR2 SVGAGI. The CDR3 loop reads CASSYSVRAWEQYF. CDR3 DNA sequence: TGTGCCAGCAGTTACTCTGTGCGAGCTTGGGAGCAGTACTTC.

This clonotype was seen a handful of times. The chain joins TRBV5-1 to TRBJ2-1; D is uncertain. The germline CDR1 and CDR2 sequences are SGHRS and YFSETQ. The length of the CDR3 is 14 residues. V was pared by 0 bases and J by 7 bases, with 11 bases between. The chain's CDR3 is CASSLGPVGNEQFF. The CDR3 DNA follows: TGCGCCAGCAGCTTGGGGCCGGTGGGGAATGAGCAGTTCTTC.

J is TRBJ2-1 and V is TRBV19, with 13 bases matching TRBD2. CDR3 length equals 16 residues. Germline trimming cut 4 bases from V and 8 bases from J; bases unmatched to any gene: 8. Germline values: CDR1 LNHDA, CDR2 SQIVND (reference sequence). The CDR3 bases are TGTGCCAGTAGTACACGGACTAGCGGGAGACCTTATGAGCAGTTCTTC. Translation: CASSTRTSGRPYEQFF.